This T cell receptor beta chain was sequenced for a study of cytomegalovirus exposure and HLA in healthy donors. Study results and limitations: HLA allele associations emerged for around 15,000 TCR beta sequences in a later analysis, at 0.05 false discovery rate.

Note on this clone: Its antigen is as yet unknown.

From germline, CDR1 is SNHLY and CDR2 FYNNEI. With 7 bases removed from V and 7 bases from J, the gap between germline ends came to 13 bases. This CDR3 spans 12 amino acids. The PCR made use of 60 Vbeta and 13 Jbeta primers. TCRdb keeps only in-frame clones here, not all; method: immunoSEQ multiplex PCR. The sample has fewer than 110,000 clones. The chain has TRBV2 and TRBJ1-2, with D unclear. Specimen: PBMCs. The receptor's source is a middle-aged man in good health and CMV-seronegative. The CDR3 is CASNEAVRGYTF. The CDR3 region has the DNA TGTGCCAGCAACGAGGCAGTCCGTGGCTACACCTTC.